This T cell receptor beta chain was sequenced for a study of cytomegalovirus exposure and HLA in healthy donors. Regarding the study as a whole: It was reported that TCR beta sequences correctly inferred the HLA-A and HLA-B alleles for most subjects. Presence/absence analysis assumed near-uniform sequencing depth across donors. Earlier analysis found most TCR beta V segments productive about 87% or about 30% of the time.

The germline CDR1 and CDR2 sequences are SGDLS and YYNGEE. The CDR3 length is 16 residues. Unmatched junction bases numbered 5, after V lost 0 bases and J lost 0 bases. Comments on this clone: The target antigen is unknown.

Amplification used 60 Vbeta primers and 13 Jbeta primers. Authors' processing steps: Later analysis identified 80 million to 90 million unique TCR beta chains, approximately 11 million shared. Repertoires were generated with immunoSEQ multiplex PCR, while TCRdb's copy carries only in-frame clones and drops some. Clone size and the V and J calls come from that table; the DNA yielded D and trimming. The repertoire has over 100,000 clones, about 70% of them found once; the top ten carry roughly 8.7%. The sample consisted of PBMCs. The TCR comes from a man under 40 in good health and CMV-seropositive. The chain is built from TRBV9 and TRBJ1-2; TRBD1 aligns across 7 bases. The CDR3 protein is CASSVDRGSPNYGYTF. DNA for the CDR3: TGTGCCAGCAGCGTAGACAGGGGCAGTCCTAACTATGGCTACACCTTC.